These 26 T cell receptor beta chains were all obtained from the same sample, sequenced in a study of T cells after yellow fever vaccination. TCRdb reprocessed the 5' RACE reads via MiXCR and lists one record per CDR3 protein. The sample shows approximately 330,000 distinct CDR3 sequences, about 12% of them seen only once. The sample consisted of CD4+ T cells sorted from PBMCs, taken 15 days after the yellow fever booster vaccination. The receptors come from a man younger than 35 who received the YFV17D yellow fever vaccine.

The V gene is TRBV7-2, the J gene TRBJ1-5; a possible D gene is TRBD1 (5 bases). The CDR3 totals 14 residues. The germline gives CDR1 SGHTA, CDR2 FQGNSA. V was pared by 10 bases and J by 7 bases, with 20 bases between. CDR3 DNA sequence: TGTGCCACCGGTCAGGGATCCCACGGACAGCCCCAGCATTTT. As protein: CATGQGSHGQPQHF.

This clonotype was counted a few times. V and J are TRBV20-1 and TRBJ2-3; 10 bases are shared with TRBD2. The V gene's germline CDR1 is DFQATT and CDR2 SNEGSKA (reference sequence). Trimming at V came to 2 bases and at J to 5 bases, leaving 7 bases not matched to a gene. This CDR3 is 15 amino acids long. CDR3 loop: CSARRSGGSKDTQYF. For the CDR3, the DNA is TGCAGTGCTAGACGTAGCGGGGGGTCAAAAGATACGCAGTATTTT.

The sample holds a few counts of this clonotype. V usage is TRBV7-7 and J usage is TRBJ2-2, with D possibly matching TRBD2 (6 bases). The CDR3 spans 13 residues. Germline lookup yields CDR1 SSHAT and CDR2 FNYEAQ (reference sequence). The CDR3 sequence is CASGFQGSGELFF. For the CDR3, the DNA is TGTGCTAGCGGATTCCAGGGATCCGGGGAGCTGTTTTTT.

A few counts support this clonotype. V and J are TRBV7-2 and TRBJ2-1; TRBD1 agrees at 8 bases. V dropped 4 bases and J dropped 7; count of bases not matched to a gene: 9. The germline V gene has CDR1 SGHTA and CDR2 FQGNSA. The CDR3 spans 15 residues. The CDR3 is CASSSGQGPKNEQFF. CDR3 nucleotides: TGTGCCAGCAGCTCTGGACAGGGTCCAAAAAATGAGCAGTTCTTC.

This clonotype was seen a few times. Here the CDR3 DNA reads TGCGCCAGCAGCTTGGTGCTAGCAGCTGGGGCCAACGTCCTGACTTTC. Protein sequence: CASSLVLAAGANVLTF. The V and J genes are TRBV5-1 and TRBJ2-6; the D gene is possibly TRBD2 (5 bases). Trimming took off 0 bases at V and 2 bases at J, with 9 bases between the two ends. Germline assignment: CDR1 SGHRS and CDR2 YFSETQ. This CDR3 contains 16 residues.

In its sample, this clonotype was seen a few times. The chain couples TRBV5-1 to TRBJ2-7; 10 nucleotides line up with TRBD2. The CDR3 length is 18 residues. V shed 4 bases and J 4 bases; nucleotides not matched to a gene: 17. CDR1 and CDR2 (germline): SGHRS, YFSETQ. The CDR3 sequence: CASSPIRPGTSAPYEQYV. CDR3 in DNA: TGCGCCAGCAGCCCGATTCGTCCCGGGACTAGCGCACCTTACGAGCAGTACGTC.

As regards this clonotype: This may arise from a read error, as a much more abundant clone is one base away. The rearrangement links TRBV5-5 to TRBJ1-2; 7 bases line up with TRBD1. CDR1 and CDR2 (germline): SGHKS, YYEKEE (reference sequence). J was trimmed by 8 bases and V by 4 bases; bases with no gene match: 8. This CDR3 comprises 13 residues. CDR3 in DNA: TGTGCCAGCAGCACAAAAGGGGGCGGAGGCTACACCTTC. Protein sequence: CASSTKGGGGYTF.

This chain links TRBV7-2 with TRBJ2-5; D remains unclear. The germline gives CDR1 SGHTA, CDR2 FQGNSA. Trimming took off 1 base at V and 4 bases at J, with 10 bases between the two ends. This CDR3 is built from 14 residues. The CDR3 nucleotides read TGTGCCAGCAGCTTAGACCCTCGTTCAGAGACCCAGTACTTC. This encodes CASSLDPRSETQYF.

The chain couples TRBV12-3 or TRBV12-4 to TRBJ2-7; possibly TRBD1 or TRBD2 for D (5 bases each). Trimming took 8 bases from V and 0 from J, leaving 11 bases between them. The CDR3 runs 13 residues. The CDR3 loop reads CASWAGSSYEQYF. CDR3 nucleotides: TGTGCCAGCTGGGCAGGGAGCTCCTACGAGCAGTACTTC.

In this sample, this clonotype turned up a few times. The CDR3 is CASSVDRGVLYNEQFF. CDR3 nucleotide sequence: TGTGCCAGCAGCGTAGATCGGGGGGTCCTCTACAATGAGCAGTTCTTC. This chain joins TRBV9 and TRBJ2-1, with 7 bases identical to TRBD2. The germline gives CDR1 SGDLS, CDR2 YYNGEE. The V and J ends lost 0 bases and 3 bases, in that order; junction bases with no gene match: 6. This CDR3 is 16 amino acids long.

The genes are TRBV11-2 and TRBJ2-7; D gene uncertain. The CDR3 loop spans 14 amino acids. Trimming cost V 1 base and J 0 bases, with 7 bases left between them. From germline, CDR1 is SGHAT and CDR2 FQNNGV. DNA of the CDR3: TGTGCCAGCAGCTTAGTTACGGTCTCCTACGAGCAGTACTTC. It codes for CASSLVTVSYEQYF.

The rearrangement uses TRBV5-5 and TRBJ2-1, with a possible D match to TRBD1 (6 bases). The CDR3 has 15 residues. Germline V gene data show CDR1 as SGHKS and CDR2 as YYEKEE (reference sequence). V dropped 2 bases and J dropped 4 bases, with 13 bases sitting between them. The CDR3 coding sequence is TGTGCCAGCAGCTTCGTCCTGACAGGATACAATGAGCAGTTCTTC. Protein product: CASSFVLTGYNEQFF.

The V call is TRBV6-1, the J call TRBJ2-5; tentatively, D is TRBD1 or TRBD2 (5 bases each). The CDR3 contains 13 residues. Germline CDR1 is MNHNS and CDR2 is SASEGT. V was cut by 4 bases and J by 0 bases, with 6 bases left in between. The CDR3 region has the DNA TGTGCCAGCAGTGGGGACCACCAAGAGACCCAGTACTTC. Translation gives CASSGDHQETQYF.

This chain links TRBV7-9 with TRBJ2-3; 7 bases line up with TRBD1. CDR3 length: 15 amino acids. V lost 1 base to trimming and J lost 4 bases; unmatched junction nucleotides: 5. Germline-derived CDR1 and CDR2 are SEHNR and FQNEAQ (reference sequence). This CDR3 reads CASSLEGGASDTQYF. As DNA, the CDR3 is TGTGCCAGCAGCTTAGAAGGGGGCGCATCAGATACGCAGTATTTT.

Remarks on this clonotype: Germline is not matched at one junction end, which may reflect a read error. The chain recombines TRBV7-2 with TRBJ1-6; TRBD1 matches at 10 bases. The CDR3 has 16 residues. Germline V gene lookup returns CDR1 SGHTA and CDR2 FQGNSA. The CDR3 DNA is TGTGCCAGCAGCGTCCCGGGACAGGGGCGTAATTCGCCCCTCCACTTT. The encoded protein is CASSVPGQGRNSPLHF.

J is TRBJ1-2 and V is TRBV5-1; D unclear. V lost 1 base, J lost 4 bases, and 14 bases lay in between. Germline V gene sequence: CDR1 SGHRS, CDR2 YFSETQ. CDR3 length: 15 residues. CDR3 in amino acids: CASSLTPGRIYGYTF. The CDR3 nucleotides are TGCGCCAGCAGCTTGACCCCTGGACGGATCTATGGCTACACCTTC.

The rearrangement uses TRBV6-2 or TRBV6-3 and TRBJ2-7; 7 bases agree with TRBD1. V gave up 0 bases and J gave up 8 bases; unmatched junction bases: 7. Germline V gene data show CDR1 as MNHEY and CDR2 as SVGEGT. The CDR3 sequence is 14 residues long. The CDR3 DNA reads TGTGCCAGCAGTTACTCGGGGACAGTAGGGAAGCAGTACGTC. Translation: CASSYSGTVGKQYV.

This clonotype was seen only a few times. The CDR3 protein is CSASSQGRDSPLHF. CDR3 in DNA: TGCAGTGCTAGCTCGCAGGGGCGGGATTCACCCCTCCACTTT. The J gene is TRBJ1-6, the V gene TRBV20-1; TRBD1 is a possible D gene (6 bases). Trimming took off 3 bases at V and 8 bases at J, with 14 bases between the two ends. The CDR3 is 14 amino acids. The germline CDR1 and CDR2 sequences are DFQATT and SNEGSKA (reference sequence).

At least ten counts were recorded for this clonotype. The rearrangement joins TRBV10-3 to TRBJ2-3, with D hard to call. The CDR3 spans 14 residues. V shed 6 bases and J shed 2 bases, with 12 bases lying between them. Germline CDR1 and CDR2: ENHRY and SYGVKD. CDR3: CAIRSRANTDTQYF. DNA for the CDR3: TGTGCCATCAGGTCCCGGGCCAACACAGATACGCAGTATTTT.

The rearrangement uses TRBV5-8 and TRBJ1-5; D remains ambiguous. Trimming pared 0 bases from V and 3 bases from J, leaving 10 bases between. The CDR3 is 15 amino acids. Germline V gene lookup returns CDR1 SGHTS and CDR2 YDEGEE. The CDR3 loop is CASSLGWATNQPQHF. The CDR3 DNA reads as TGTGCCAGCAGCTTGGGTTGGGCGACCAATCAGCCCCAGCATTTT.

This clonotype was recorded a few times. The CDR3 reads CASSFRVAETQYF. Here the CDR3 DNA reads TGTGCCAGCAGCTTTCGGGTAGCAGAGACCCAGTACTTC. The chain has TRBV7-6 and TRBJ2-5; the D is unclear. The CDR3 is made up of 13 amino acids. Germline lookup yields CDR1 SGHVS and CDR2 FNYEAQ. Deletions cut 3 bases from V and 4 bases from J, with 9 bases between.

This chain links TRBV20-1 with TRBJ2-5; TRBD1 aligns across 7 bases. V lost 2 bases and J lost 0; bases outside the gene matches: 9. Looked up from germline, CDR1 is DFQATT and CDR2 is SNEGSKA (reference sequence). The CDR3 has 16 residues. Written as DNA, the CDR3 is TGCAGTGCTAGACCTGACAGGGCCCCGTACCAAGAGACCCAGTACTTC. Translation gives CSARPDRAPYQETQYF.

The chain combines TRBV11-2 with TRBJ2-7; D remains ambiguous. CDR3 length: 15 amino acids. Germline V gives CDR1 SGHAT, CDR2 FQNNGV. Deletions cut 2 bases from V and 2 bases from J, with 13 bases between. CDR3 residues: CASSLYGDPTYEQYF. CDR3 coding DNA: TGTGCCAGCAGCTTATACGGAGATCCTACCTACGAGCAGTACTTC.

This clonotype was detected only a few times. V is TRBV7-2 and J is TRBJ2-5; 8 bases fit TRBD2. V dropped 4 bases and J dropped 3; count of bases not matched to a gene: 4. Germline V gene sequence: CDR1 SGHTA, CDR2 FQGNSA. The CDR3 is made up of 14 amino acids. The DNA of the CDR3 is TGTGCCAGCAGCTCCGGGACTAGGAAAGAGACCCAGTACTTC. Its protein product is CASSSGTRKETQYF.

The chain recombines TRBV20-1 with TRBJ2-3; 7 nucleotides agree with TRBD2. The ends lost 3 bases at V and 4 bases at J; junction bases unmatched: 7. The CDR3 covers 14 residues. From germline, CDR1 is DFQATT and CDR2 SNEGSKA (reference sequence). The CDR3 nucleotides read TGCAGTGCTAGGGGGGGGTTAAGGGCAGATACGCAGTATTTT. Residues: CSARGGLRADTQYF.

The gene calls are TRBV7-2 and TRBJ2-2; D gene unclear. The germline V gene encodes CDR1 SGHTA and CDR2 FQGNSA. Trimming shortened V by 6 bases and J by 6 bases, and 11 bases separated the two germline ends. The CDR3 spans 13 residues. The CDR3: CASSNQFAGELFF. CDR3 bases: TGTGCCAGCAGTAACCAGTTCGCCGGGGAGCTGTTTTTT.